One sample yielded the 27 T cell receptor beta chains listed below, sequenced in a study of T-cell memory formation after mild COVID-19. MiXCR, applied by TCRdb to the 5' RACE reads, yields one record per CDR3 protein. The sample has about 210,000 distinct CDR3 sequences, more than 25% seen once; the top ten hold about 10%. Sequenced: PBMCs or a T cell subset sorted from them (not recorded which). Receptors were obtained from an adult woman who had mild COVID-19 (a few samples of this study predate the infection). Cell type and time point are not known.

This clonotype was detected once. The V and J genes are TRBV5-1 and TRBJ2-1; 7 bases line up with TRBD2. Unmatched junction bases numbered 7, after V lost 5 bases and J lost 5 bases. This CDR3 comprises 14 residues. Germline CDR1 is SGHRS and CDR2 is YFSETQ. Here the CDR3 DNA reads TGCGCCAGCAGTTACCGGGGGGTGGACAATGAGCAGTTCTTC. Its protein product is CASSYRGVDNEQFF.

This clonotype appeared a few times. This chain connects TRBV27 to TRBJ1-4; D not certain. Germline loops: CDR1 MNHEY, CDR2 SMNVEV (reference sequence). The CDR3 has 15 residues. Trimming left V 6 bases short and J 8 bases short, with 19 bases between. Here the CDR3 DNA reads TGTGCCAGCAGGGGGTGGACCGTGCCGAAAGAAAAACTGTTTTTT. Protein: CASRGWTVPKEKLFF.

Only one count was recorded for this clonotype. The chain couples TRBV6-5 to TRBJ2-3; TRBD1 is a possible D gene (7 bases). The CDR3 contains 16 residues. CDR1 is MNHEY and CDR2 is SVGAGI in the germline V gene. Trimming removed 2 bases from V and 4 bases from J, with 16 bases in between. This CDR3 is CASSYAGTGDSDTQYF. Written as DNA, the CDR3 is TGTGCCAGCAGTTACGCCGGAACAGGGGACTCAGATACGCAGTATTTT.

The CDR3 region has the DNA TGTGCCAGCAGCGTGGGACTAGCGGGAGGAGAGACCCAGTACTTC. Translating gives CASSVGLAGGETQYF. The V gene is TRBV7-9, the J gene TRBJ2-5; 15 bases align to TRBD2. After removal of 5 bases from V and 4 bases from J, the junction contained 2 bases not matched to a gene. The germline V gene encodes CDR1 SEHNR and CDR2 FQNEAQ (reference sequence). The CDR3 contains 15 residues.

The chain is built from TRBV12-3 or TRBV12-4 and TRBJ2-7, with D possibly matching TRBD2 (6 bases). V lost 5 bases and J lost 12, with 14 bases in between. The CDR3 is made up of 11 amino acids. As DNA, the CDR3 is TGTGCCAGCAGTCCAAGTGGGACTCCGTACTTC. It encodes CASSPSGTPYF.

V usage is TRBV20-1 and J usage is TRBJ2-2, with 9 bases fitting TRBD1. The J segment lost 3 bases and the V segment lost 6 bases, leaving 5 bases of the junction unmatched. This CDR3 is 14 amino acids long. Germline V gene data show CDR1 as DFQATT and CDR2 as SNEGSKA (reference sequence). The CDR3 protein is CSARWTGDTGELFF. DNA of the CDR3: TGCAGTGCGAGATGGACAGGGGACACCGGGGAGCTGTTTTTT.

This rearrangement joins TRBV29-1 to TRBJ2-1, with TRBD2 matching over 8 bases. Germline values: CDR1 SQVTM, CDR2 ANQGSEA. The CDR3 totals 14 residues. Germline trimming cut 3 bases from V and 9 bases from J; bases unmatched to any gene: 10. CDR3 in DNA: TGCAGCGTTGATTCGAGCGGGAGTAAGGCTGAGCAGTTCTTC. It codes for CSVDSSGSKAEQFF.

V and J are TRBV4-2 and TRBJ2-5; D not resolved. Trimming left V 0 bases short and J 7 bases short, with 6 bases between. The CDR3 length is 12 residues. Germline CDR1 and CDR2: LGHNA and YNFKEQ. The CDR3 region is CASSQDAATQYF. The CDR3 DNA is TGTGCCAGCAGCCAAGATGCGGCGACCCAGTACTTC.

The table lists this clonotype with a count of one. V usage is TRBV9 and J usage is TRBJ2-2; D not certain. The CDR3 is 13 amino acids. Trimming pared 6 bases from V and 1 base from J, leaving 7 bases between. CDR1 SGDLS and CDR2 YYNGEE come from the germline V gene. The CDR3 is CASKDGNTGELFF. In nucleotides, the CDR3 is TGTGCCAGCAAAGACGGGAACACCGGGGAGCTGTTTTTT.

In this sample, this clonotype turned up a few times. The chain has TRBV5-6 and TRBJ1-2; 7 bases align to TRBD1. Trimming took 4 bases from V and 8 from J; bases not matched to a gene: 11. The CDR3 loop spans 14 amino acids. CDR1 and CDR2 (germline): SGHDT, YYEEEE. CDR3 sequence: CASSPGTETFGYTF. The CDR3, as DNA: TGTGCCAGCAGCCCCGGGACAGAAACATTCGGCTACACCTTC. The full variable domain, with the rest looked up from reference TRBV5-6 and TRBJ1-2, is DAGVTQSPTHLIKTRGQQVTLRCSPKSGHDTVSWYQQALGQGPQFIFQYYEEEERQRGNFPDRFSGHQFPNYSSELNVNALLLGDSALYLCASSPGTETFGYTFGSGTRLTVV.

This chain links TRBV10-3 with TRBJ2-3; D may be TRBD1 or TRBD2 (5 bases each). Trimming cost V 6 bases and J 0 bases, with 10 bases left between them. The CDR3 sequence is 14 residues long. The germline CDR1 and CDR2 sequences are ENHRY and SYGVKD. The CDR3 loop is CAIRSGTSTDTQYF. CDR3 sequence (DNA): TGTGCCATCAGATCCGGGACGAGCACAGATACGCAGTATTTT.

This clonotype came up a few times. The chain combines TRBV7-8 with TRBJ2-1; D may be TRBD2 (6 bases). Trimming removed 5 bases from V and 6 bases from J, with 20 bases in between. The CDR3 totals 16 residues. Germline V CDR1 and CDR2: SGHVS, FQNEAQ. The CDR3 here is CASSPGTGEGANEQFF. CDR3 nucleotide sequence: TGTGCCAGCAGCCCTGGGACTGGAGAAGGGGCCAATGAGCAGTTCTTC.

The rearrangement links TRBV7-9 to TRBJ2-6; 11 nucleotides match TRBD1. V lost 3 bases, J lost 0 bases, and 7 bases stayed unmatched. CDR3 length: 19 residues. Germline CDR1 reads SEHNR; CDR2 reads FQNEAQ (reference sequence). Here the CDR3 DNA reads TGTGCCAGCAGCTTGAGATGGACAGGGGGCAGCTCTGGGGCCAACGTCCTGACTTTC. Amino acid sequence: CASSLRWTGGSSGANVLTF.

The rearrangement links TRBV4-1 to TRBJ1-2; possibly TRBD1 for D (5 bases). V was trimmed by 4 bases and J by 7 bases, leaving 16 bases between them. The CDR3 sequence is 14 residues long. CDR1 and CDR2 (germline): MGHRA, YSYEKL. The CDR3 nucleotides read TGCGCCAGCAGCCCCACTAATCACGGGGGTGGCTACACCTTC. It is translated as CASSPTNHGGGYTF.

The chain employs TRBV20-1 and TRBJ1-5; the D is unclear. Germline CDR1 DFQATT, CDR2 SNEGSKA (reference sequence). V dropped 0 bases and J dropped 5 bases, with 14 bases sitting between them. The CDR3 covers 15 residues. CDR3 sequence (DNA): TGCAGTGCTAGAGATACAGCAGGACGAGATCAGCCCCAGCATTTT. This encodes CSARDTAGRDQPQHF.

This chain links TRBV4-2 with TRBJ2-1; 10 nucleotides line up with TRBD2. Germline CDR1 is LGHNA and CDR2 is YNFKEQ. The trim removed 2 bases at V and 1 base at J, leaving 2 bases unmatched. This CDR3 spans 16 amino acids. The CDR3 DNA follows: TGTGCCAGCAGCCAATCGACTAGCGGGTCCTACAATGAGCAGTTCTTC. Protein product: CASSQSTSGSYNEQFF.

The chain is built from TRBV20-1 and TRBJ2-7; 10 bases are shared with TRBD2. Germline CDR1 is DFQATT and CDR2 is SNEGSKA (reference sequence). CDR3 length: 15 amino acids. Trimming cost V 5 bases and J 9 bases; bases outside gene matches: 16. CDR3 in DNA: TGCAGTGCTCAGACTGGGGCTAGCGGGAGTGTGTGGCAGTACTTC. This encodes CSAQTGASGSVWQYF.

The table lists this clonotype with a few counts. CDR3 bases: TGTGCCATCAGTGATGAGACAGGGGAGAAATCACCCCTCCACTTT. Protein: CAISDETGEKSPLHF. The chain is built from TRBV10-3 and TRBJ1-6; 8 bases match TRBD1. The V gene's germline CDR1 is ENHRY and CDR2 SYGVKD. The V gene end was trimmed by 3 bases and the J gene end by 10 bases; junction bases not matched to a gene: 8. The CDR3 contains 15 residues.

This clonotype was counted a few times. V gene TRBV11-3 combines with J gene TRBJ2-4; unclear D gene. Between the trimmed V and J ends, which lost 5 bases and 2 bases, there was a span of 16 bases. The V gene's germline CDR1 is SGHNT and CDR2 YENEEA. The CDR3 contains 16 residues. The DNA of the CDR3 is TGTGCCAGCAGCCCCGGTGGGGTTAGGACCAAAAACATTCAGTACTTC. It specifies CASSPGGVRTKNIQYF.

The chain carries TRBV24-1 and TRBJ2-3, with a tentative D call TRBD1 (6 bases). The CDR3 covers 15 residues. V dropped 3 bases and J dropped 2 bases, with 11 bases sitting between them. Germline assignment: CDR1 KGHDR and CDR2 SFDVKD. CDR3 DNA sequence: TGTGCCACCAGTGATGCGACAGGTAACACAGATACGCAGTATTTT. Residues: CATSDATGNTDTQYF.

There are a few counts of this clonotype. This chain connects TRBV6-6 to TRBJ2-2; D gene uncertain. V lost 0 bases and J lost 6, with 17 bases in between. The germline V gene has CDR1 MNHNY and CDR2 SVGAGI (reference sequence). The CDR3 has 17 amino acids. The CDR3 DNA follows: TGTGCCAGCAGTTACTCGGTTCCCCCGCCGCCTTCCGGGGAGCTGTTTTTT. This gives the protein CASSYSVPPPPSGELFF.

The V gene is TRBV19, the J gene TRBJ1-1; a weak D match, TRBD1 (6 bases). The CDR3 is made up of 14 amino acids. V was cut by 3 bases and J by 1 base, with 9 bases left in between. Germline CDR1 reads LNHDA; CDR2 reads SQIVND (reference sequence). CDR3 sequence: CASSMGAWNTEAFF. The CDR3 DNA follows: TGTGCCAGTAGTATGGGGGCCTGGAACACTGAAGCTTTCTTT.

V gene TRBV5-1 combines with J gene TRBJ2-7; tentative D call: TRBD1 (6 bases). This CDR3 has 13 amino acids. The germline V gene encodes CDR1 SGHRS and CDR2 YFSETQ. V lost 4 bases and J 5 bases, leaving 13 bases between the germline ends. The DNA of the CDR3 is TGCGCCAGCAGCGGGGCACAGGGAGACGAGCAGTACTTC. Translation gives CASSGAQGDEQYF.

CDR3 residues: CASSPDRTYEQYF. Written as DNA, the CDR3 is TGTGCCAGCAGCCCGGACAGGACCTACGAGCAGTACTTC. The J gene is TRBJ2-7, the V gene TRBV12-3 or TRBV12-4; 7 bases match TRBD1. This CDR3 contains 13 residues. J gave up 2 bases and V 6 bases, and 4 bases lay outside the gene matches.

The CDR3 bases are TGCGCCAGCAGCTTATCGGGACAGGGGGTCAATGAGCAGTTCTTC. This sequence encodes CASSLSGQGVNEQFF. V gene TRBV5-1 combines with J gene TRBJ2-1, with 11 bases that match TRBD1. CDR1 is SGHRS, CDR2 YFSETQ, per germline. After removal of 2 bases from V and 6 bases from J, the junction contained 4 bases not matched to a gene. There are 15 residues in the CDR3.

The chain has TRBV7-2 and TRBJ2-6, with unresolved D. Germline lookup yields CDR1 SGHTA and CDR2 FQGNSA. Trimming removed 1 base at V and 0 bases at J, with 10 bases between. The CDR3 loop spans 17 amino acids. The CDR3 reads CASSLVGSYSGANVLTF. CDR3 nucleotides: TGTGCCAGCAGCTTAGTTGGCAGTTACTCTGGGGCCAACGTCCTGACTTTC.

J is TRBJ2-2 and V is TRBV3-1, with unresolved D. V was pared by 1 base and J by 4 bases, with 10 bases between. Germline V CDR1 and CDR2: LGHDT, YNNKEL (reference sequence). CDR3 length equals 15 residues. The CDR3 sequence: CASSQGRGSTGELFF. CDR3 coding DNA: TGTGCCAGCAGCCAAGGCCGTGGTTCCACCGGGGAGCTGTTTTTT.